The 21 T cell receptor beta chains given below trace back to one sample, sequenced in a study of sequential checkpoint blockade in melanoma (dated by TCRdb to 2018 to 2020). The method was the immunoSEQ multiplex PCR assay. Imported from immuneACCESS, the table was reduced by TCRdb to in-frame sequences with V and J called. These copies leave out some clones; in studies compared against another copy, an unresolved V gene accounts for under half, and the cause of the remainder is not known. The sample profile shows fewer than 45,000 clones; roughly 85% of them were found once. Around 12% of the sample comes from the top ten. The label giving this sample's treatment or condition can be read as: randomized to nivolumab then ipilimumab (arm A) or the reverse (arm B). The specimen comprised CD8+ T cells sorted from blood (inferred from file names), sampled from a patient given nivolumab and ipilimumab in sequence. The origin of the receptors is a human donor with melanoma.

The chain has TRBV27 and TRBJ1-2, with TRBD1 identical over 11 bases. Germline CDR1 MNHEY, CDR2 SMNVEV (reference sequence). V dropped 3 bases and J dropped 6; count of bases not matched to a gene: 6. This CDR3 region has 15 residues. As DNA, the CDR3 is TGTGCCAGCAGTTTGGGGACAGGGGGTGGAAATGGCTACACCTTC. Protein: CASSLGTGGGNGYTF.

The J gene is TRBJ1-2, the V gene TRBV13; the match to TRBD1 covers 8 bases. Trimming removed 5 bases from V and 5 bases from J; junction bases left unmatched: 4. The germline CDR1 and CDR2 sequences are PRHDT and FYEKMQ (reference sequence). The CDR3 extends over 13 amino acids. The CDR3 spells CASSTRTGYGYTF. The CDR3 coding sequence is TGTGCCAGCAGCACACGGACAGGGTATGGCTACACCTTC.

This clone occurred a few times. The chain is built from TRBV10-3 and TRBJ2-6; 12 bases agree with TRBD1. Germline assignment: CDR1 ENHRY and CDR2 SYGVKD. This CDR3 has 16 amino acids. Trimming took 7 bases from V and 3 from J; bases not matched to a gene: 4. CDR3 DNA: TGTGCCATCATGGGGGACAGGGGGCTTGGGGCCAACGTCCTGACTTTC. This gives the protein CAIMGDRGLGANVLTF.

The chain is built from TRBV5-8 and TRBJ2-7; perhaps TRBD1 as D (5 bases). The V end was cut by 0 bases, the J end by 5 bases, with 9 bases between. The CDR3 runs 13 residues. Germline values: CDR1 SGHTS, CDR2 YDEGEE. DNA for the CDR3: TGTGCCAGCAGCTTGGTTCCAGGGAACGAGCAGTACGTC. Amino acids: CASSLVPGNEQYV.

The gene calls are TRBV4-1 and TRBJ1-5; no clear D. Trimming left V 2 bases short and J 0 bases short, with 8 bases between. Germline CDR1 MGHRA, CDR2 YSYEKL. The CDR3 covers 15 residues. The CDR3 DNA reads TGCGCCAGCAGCCAAATAAACTATAGCAATCAGCCCCAGCATTTT. It specifies CASSQINYSNQPQHF.

The chain joins TRBV6-5 to TRBJ2-5; D gene ambiguous. The J call may be faulty, since TRBJ2-7 better matches the DNA end. Germline V gene data show CDR1 as MNHEY and CDR2 as SVGAGI. The CDR3 is made up of 13 amino acids. The CDR3 DNA reads TGTGCCAGCAGTCCCCGCAGGTTTGGCGAGCAGTACTTC. This sequence encodes CASSPRRFGEQYF.

V is TRBV7-7 and J is TRBJ2-3; D is possibly TRBD1 (5 bases). V was shortened by 1 base and J by 3 bases, with 11 bases between the two germline ends. The CDR3 spans 15 residues. CDR1 is SSHAT, CDR2 FNYEAQ, per germline (reference sequence). The DNA of the CDR3 is TGTGCCAGCAGCTTAGGGCAGGGTTGGACAGATACGCAGTATTTT. As protein: CASSLGQGWTDTQYF.

The V gene is TRBV9, the J gene TRBJ2-3, with 9 positions matching TRBD2. V lost 0 bases to trimming and J lost 1 base; unmatched junction nucleotides: 0. The CDR3 has 15 amino acids. Germline V gene sequence: CDR1 SGDLS, CDR2 YYNGEE. The CDR3 sequence: CASSVVAGGTDTQYF. The DNA for the CDR3 is TGTGCCAGCAGCGTAGTAGCGGGGGGCACAGATACGCAGTATTTT. The variable domain in full, completed from reference TRBV9 and TRBJ2-3, reads DSGVTQTPKHLITATGQRVTLRCSPRSGDLSVYWYQQSLDQGLQFLIQYYNGEERAKGNILERFSAQQFPDLHSELNLSSLELGDSALYFCASSVVAGGTDTQYFGPGTRLTVL.

Concerning this clone: The sample holds other DNA sequences that translate to the same CDR3. This sequence joins TRBV5-1 and TRBJ2-1; 7 nucleotides line up with TRBD1. V shed 0 bases and J 4 bases; nucleotides not matched to a gene: 4. The CDR3 extends over 15 amino acids. Germline V gene data show CDR1 as SGHRS and CDR2 as YFSETQ. The CDR3 DNA follows: TGCGCCAGCAGCTTGGCCAGGGGGTCTTACAATGAGCAGTTCTTC. Its translation: CASSLARGSYNEQFF.

The V and J genes are TRBV20-1 and TRBJ1-1; D unclear. Between the trimmed V and J ends, which lost 6 bases and 8 bases, there was a span of 13 bases. Germline V CDR1 and CDR2: DFQATT, SNEGSKA (reference sequence). This CDR3 is 11 amino acids long. CDR3 DNA sequence: TGCAGTGCGAGGACTGGTTTGGAAGCTTTCTTT. Amino acids: CSARTGLEAFF.

The chain recombines TRBV15 with TRBJ2-7; 7 bases are shared with TRBD1. The CDR3 runs to 17 residues. J lost 0 bases, V lost 0 bases, and 8 bases had no gene match. Germline assignment: CDR1 LNHNV and CDR2 YYDKDF (reference sequence). Here the CDR3 reads CATSRDLTGASSYEQYF. The CDR3 DNA follows: TGTGCCACCAGCAGAGATCTTACAGGGGCGAGCTCCTACGAGCAGTACTTC.

The count of this clone is one. The chain couples TRBV5-6 to TRBJ2-3; D is perhaps TRBD2 (5 bases). Per germline, CDR1 SGHDT and CDR2 YYEEEE. The length of the CDR3 is 17 residues. The V end was cut by 2 bases, the J end by 0 bases, with 16 bases between. CDR3 amino acids: CASSFLSGTGSTDTQYF. CDR3 bases: TGTGCCAGCAGCTTTTTGTCGGGAACCGGTAGCACAGATACGCAGTATTTT.

The rearrangement links TRBV7-8 to TRBJ2-7; 9 bases are a match to TRBD1. CDR1 is SGHVS and CDR2 is FQNEAQ in the germline V gene. V dropped 1 base and J dropped 4; count of bases not matched to a gene: 11. This CDR3 is 17 amino acids long. Written as DNA, the CDR3 is TGTGCCAGCAGCTTAGAGTATGCGGGACAGGGAAATTACGAGCAGTACTTC. Its translation is CASSLEYAGQGNYEQYF.

The rearrangement links TRBV19 to TRBJ2-1; 9 positions match TRBD2. There are 15 residues in the CDR3. V trimming: 5 bases; J trimming: 9 bases; junction bases outside the gene matches: 11. Germline CDR1 reads LNHDA; CDR2 reads SQIVND (reference sequence). The CDR3: CASSLSSGTQSEQFF. CDR3 bases: TGTGCCAGTAGTTTATCTAGCGGGACCCAATCTGAGCAGTTCTTC.

The chain recombines TRBV5-4 with TRBJ2-7, with 7 nucleotides matching TRBD2. V lost 4 bases, J lost 6 bases, and 7 bases stayed unmatched. The V gene's germline CDR1 is SGHNT and CDR2 YYREEE (reference sequence). This CDR3 comprises 13 residues. In DNA form, the CDR3 reads TGTGCCAGCAGCCCAAGGACTAGTTTCGAGCAGTACTTC. The encoded protein is CASSPRTSFEQYF. Based on the CDR3 plus reference TRBV5-4 and TRBJ2-7, the full variable domain is ETGVTQSPTHLIKTRGQQVTLRCSSQSGHNTVSWYQQALGQGPQFIFQYYREEENGRGNFPPRFSGLQFPNYSSELNVNALELDDSALYLCASSPRTSFEQYFGPGTRLTVT.

The gene calls are TRBV10-2 and TRBJ2-7; 8 bases line up with TRBD1. Germline V CDR1 and CDR2: WSHSY, SAAADI. V dropped 5 bases and J dropped 7; count of bases not matched to a gene: 16. The CDR3 sequence is 16 residues long. For the CDR3, the DNA is TGCGCCAGCAGTAGGGGATGGACAGGGAAATCCGAGGAGCAGTACTTC. This translates into CASSRGWTGKSEEQYF.

This chain links TRBV9 with TRBJ2-3; TRBD2 matches at 9 bases. Germline CDR1 reads SGDLS; CDR2 reads YYNGEE. J was trimmed by 7 bases and V by 0 bases; bases with no gene match: 9. The CDR3 extends over 16 amino acids. Here the CDR3 DNA reads TGTGCCAGCAGCGTAGATTTTAGCGGGAGCTTTTATACGCAGTATTTT. Its protein product is CASSVDFSGSFYTQYF.

J is TRBJ2-6 and V is TRBV4-3, with D tentatively TRBD1 (6 bases). Germline values: CDR1 LGHNA, CDR2 YSLEER. The CDR3 has 18 residues. With 4 bases removed from V and 1 base from J, the gap between germline ends came to 17 bases. The CDR3 bases are TGCGCCAGCAGCCCCAGGTCGGGGACATTTTCTGGGGCCAACGTCCTGACTTTC. Translation gives CASSPRSGTFSGANVLTF.

The chain recombines TRBV6-1 with TRBJ2-3, with TRBD2 identical over 7 bases. The junction had 14 bases not matched to a gene; V was cut back by 4 bases and J by 4 bases. This CDR3 is built from 17 residues. Germline V lookup: CDR1 MNHNS, CDR2 SASEGT. For the CDR3, the DNA is TGTGCCAGCAGTGGCCGGACTAGTCAGTCGTTTGCAGATACGCAGTATTTT. Translating gives CASSGRTSQSFADTQYF.

This clone was observed a few times. V is TRBV7-9 and J is TRBJ2-1; 9 bases map to TRBD2. The V segment lost 5 bases and the J segment 8 bases; nucleotides outside the gene matches: 7. The CDR3 consists of 14 residues. Germline loops: CDR1 SEHNR, CDR2 FQNEAQ (reference sequence). CDR3 in DNA: TGTGCCAGCAGCCCGGGACTAGCTGGGGATGAGCAGTTCTTC. Protein: CASSPGLAGDEQFF.

The genes are TRBV9 and TRBJ1-6; no firm D call. The germline gives CDR1 SGDLS, CDR2 YYNGEE. V was pared by 0 bases and J by 5 bases, with 9 bases between. This CDR3 region has 15 residues. The CDR3 loop is CASSVALADNSPLHF. CDR3 bases: TGTGCCAGCAGCGTAGCTCTCGCAGATAATTCACCCCTCCACTTT.